Below are 4 T cell receptor beta chains sequenced from a single sample in a study of CD8+CD57+ T cells in acquired aplastic anemia. Using genomic DNA as the template, TCR beta VDJ and CDR3 profiling was carried out. From the reads, TCRdb called clonotypes with MiXCR, one entry per CDR3 protein. Of 150,000 to 170,000 distinct CDR3 sequences in the sample, about 52% were seen once. The sequenced patients had an expansion of CD8+CD57+ cells seen by flow cytometry. Sequencing was done on a sample of sorted CD4+, CD8+, or CD8+CD57+ T cells (not recorded which) from PBMCs. These receptors were taken from a human donor with aplastic anemia.

The gene calls are TRBV24-1 and TRBJ2-5; 12 bases fit TRBD2. The CDR3 has 17 amino acids. Germline CDR1 KGHDR, CDR2 SFDVKD. V gave up 4 bases and J gave up 2 bases; unmatched junction bases: 7. The CDR3 DNA reads as TGTGCCACCAGTGACTCCGGACTAGCGGGGCCGCAAGAGACCCAGTACTTC. Translating gives CATSDSGLAGPQETQYF.

This chain links TRBV2 with TRBJ1-2, with 10 positions matching TRBD1. V lost 4 bases and J lost 9; bases outside the gene matches: 5. Germline assignment: CDR1 SNHLY and CDR2 FYNNEI. The length of the CDR3 is 13 residues. The DNA of the CDR3 is TGTGCCAGCAGTGTTCGGACAGGGGGGAGCTACACCTTC. Translating it yields CASSVRTGGSYTF.

This clonotype came up many times. The V and J genes are TRBV6-1 and TRBJ2-1; 7 bases fit TRBD2. After removal of 2 bases from V and 1 base from J, the junction contained 2 bases not matched to a gene. The CDR3 covers 15 residues. Germline V lookup: CDR1 MNHNS, CDR2 SASEGT. The CDR3 sequence: CASSELAESYNEQFF. In DNA, the CDR3 is TGTGCCAGCAGTGAACTAGCGGAGTCCTACAATGAGCAGTTCTTC.

DNA of the CDR3: TGTGCCAGTAGTATAACCGTAACTCCCTACAATGAGCAGTTCTTC. As protein: CASSITVTPYNEQFF. The rearrangement joins TRBV19 to TRBJ2-1; no clear D. Germline assignment: CDR1 LNHDA and CDR2 SQIVND (reference sequence). The CDR3 totals 15 residues. Trimming pared 2 bases from V and 2 bases from J, leaving 10 bases between.